One sample yielded the 24 T cell receptor beta chains listed below, sequenced in a study of CD8+CD57+ T cells in acquired aplastic anemia. CDR3 and TCR beta VDJ profiling relied on a genomic DNA template. One entry per CDR3 protein, called by TCRdb with MiXCR from the reads. This sample yields about 210,000 distinct CDR3 sequences, of which 60% to 65% are seen a single time; 25% to 35% belongs to the top ten. The specimen was sorted CD4+, CD8+, or CD8+CD57+ T cells (not recorded which) from PBMCs. These receptors were collected from a human donor in good health.

This chain uses TRBV11-2 with TRBJ2-3; 10 nucleotides match TRBD2. CDR1 SGHAT and CDR2 FQNNGV come from the germline V gene. The CDR3 is 15 amino acids. V was pared by 3 bases and J by 3 bases, with 3 bases of the junction left unmatched. CDR3 loop: CASSFGSGGTDTQYF. The CDR3 coding sequence is TGTGCCAGCAGCTTTGGTAGCGGGGGGACAGATACGCAGTATTTT.

This clonotype was recorded once. The J gene is TRBJ2-2, the V gene TRBV2, with 12 bases that match TRBD2. The CDR3 has 17 amino acids. The V segment lost 8 bases and the J segment 3 bases; nucleotides outside the gene matches: 10. Germline assignment: CDR1 SNHLY and CDR2 FYNNEI. CDR3: CASRSGTSGLYTGELFF. The CDR3 DNA reads as TGTGCCAGCCGCTCCGGGACTAGCGGGCTATACACCGGGGAGCTGTTTTTT.

The chain joins TRBV20-1 to TRBJ2-3; 13 bases are shared with TRBD2. The CDR3 consists of 15 residues. Germline assignment: CDR1 DFQATT and CDR2 SNEGSKA (reference sequence). The trim removed 5 bases at V and 2 bases at J, leaving 4 bases unmatched. The CDR3 region has the DNA TGCAGTGCTTGGACTAGCGGGGGAAACACAGATACGCAGTATTTT. Its translation: CSAWTSGGNTDTQYF.

This clonotype occurred once. The chain uses TRBV7-6 and TRBJ1-1; D is uncertain. The CDR3 runs 14 residues. Per the germline V gene, CDR1 is SGHVS and CDR2 is FNYEAQ. Trimming shortened V by 6 bases and J by 2 bases, and 13 bases separated the two germline ends. The CDR3 bases are TGTGCCAGCAGTTTTGGACGGTCTAACACTGAAGCTTTCTTT. This gives the protein CASSFGRSNTEAFF.

V is TRBV25-1 and J is TRBJ2-3, with a weak D call TRBD1 (6 bases). With 2 bases removed from V and 3 bases from J, the gap between germline ends came to 12 bases. CDR1 and CDR2 (germline): MGHDK, SYGVNS. This CDR3 has 15 residues. This chain's CDR3 is CASSERRGGTDTQYF. CDR3 nucleotides: TGTGCCAGCAGTGAACGCCGAGGGGGAACAGATACGCAGTATTTT.

The chain joins TRBV6-1 to TRBJ1-2; 7 bases are a match to TRBD1. Germline V gene lookup returns CDR1 MNHNS and CDR2 SASEGT. The CDR3 extends over 12 amino acids. V shed 6 bases and J 7 bases; nucleotides not matched to a gene: 5. The CDR3 sequence is CASRTGSRGYTF. DNA of the CDR3: TGTGCCAGCAGGACAGGGTCGCGTGGCTACACCTTC.

This chain joins TRBV19 and TRBJ1-2, with D unclear. This CDR3 region has 12 residues. CDR1 is LNHDA, CDR2 SQIVND, per germline (reference sequence). V was shortened by 2 bases and J by 5 bases, with 6 bases between the two germline ends. The CDR3 is CASSIRGYGYTF. DNA of the CDR3: TGTGCCAGTAGTATAAGAGGGTATGGCTACACCTTC.

The J gene is TRBJ1-4, the V gene TRBV29-1, with D tentatively TRBD1 (6 bases). V was clipped by 4 bases and J by 7 bases, with 13 bases between them. Germline CDR1 is SQVTM and CDR2 is ANQGSEA. The length of the CDR3 is 13 residues. The CDR3 here is CSVALGTTEKLFF. CDR3 DNA sequence: TGCAGCGTTGCACTGGGGACAACTGAAAAACTGTTTTTT.

This chain links TRBV12-3 or TRBV12-4 with TRBJ1-6; TRBD1 might be the D (6 bases). The ends were cut back, 4 bases at V and 6 bases at J, with 13 bases in the middle. This CDR3 comprises 15 residues. This CDR3 reads CASSSMGAGNSPLHF. CDR3 sequence (DNA): TGTGCCAGCAGTTCCATGGGGGCTGGTAATTCACCCCTCCACTTT.

In its sample, this clonotype was seen a few times. The chain combines TRBV28 with TRBJ1-2; TRBD1 matches 7 bases. The V and J ends lost 1 base and 4 bases, in that order; junction bases with no gene match: 9. Germline CDR1 reads MDHEN; CDR2 reads SYDVKM. This CDR3 contains 16 residues. In DNA, the CDR3 is TGTGCCAGCAGTTTATTGACTGGGACAGCGATCTATGGCTACACCTTC. Residues: CASSLLTGTAIYGYTF.

The CDR3 loop reads CASSEAGTLQGAYEHF. As DNA, the CDR3 is TGTGCCAGCAGTGAAGCGGGGACACTTCAAGGGGCCTACGAGCATTTT. The chain links TRBV2 to TRBJ1-5, with D perhaps TRBD1 (6 bases). V dropped 0 bases and J dropped 14 bases, with 23 bases sitting between them. CDR3 length: 16 amino acids. Germline assignment: CDR1 SNHLY and CDR2 FYNNEI.

This clonotype was seen many times. V is TRBV7-2 and J is TRBJ1-1; 10 bases fit TRBD1. This CDR3 has 17 residues. CDR1 and CDR2 from the germline V gene are SGHTA and FQGNSA. V dropped 3 bases and J dropped 3; count of bases not matched to a gene: 10. The CDR3 sequence: CASSFRDRGVWDTEAFF. CDR3 nucleotide sequence: TGTGCCAGCAGCTTCAGGGACAGGGGAGTTTGGGACACTGAAGCTTTCTTT.

The chain employs TRBV7-9 and TRBJ2-7, with D hard to call. The CDR3 extends over 14 amino acids. The germline V and J ends were trimmed by 2 bases and 0 bases, with 8 bases remaining between them. In germline, CDR1 is SEHNR, CDR2 FQNEAQ (reference sequence). The CDR3 DNA reads as TGTGCCAGCAGCTTAAACACAAACTCCTACGAGCAGTACTTC. As protein: CASSLNTNSYEQYF.

This clonotype has just one count. The V and J genes are TRBV9 and TRBJ2-7; D may be TRBD1 (6 bases). This CDR3 has 15 residues. Germline CDR1 is SGDLS and CDR2 is YYNGEE. V lost 1 base and J lost 4, with 15 bases in between. The CDR3 spells CASSVSGTQDYEQYF. CDR3 bases: TGTGCCAGCAGCGTATCCGGGACACAAGATTACGAGCAGTACTTC.

This clonotype was recorded at least ten times. This chain joins TRBV6-2 or TRBV6-3 and TRBJ2-7; TRBD1 might be the D (6 bases). This CDR3 is 15 amino acids long. The V end lost 0 bases, the J end lost 2 bases, and 11 bases lay between the germline ends. Looked up from germline, CDR1 is MNHEY and CDR2 is SVGEGT. CDR3 sequence (DNA): TGTGCCAGCAGTTACTCGAAAGAGGGGGCCTACGAGCAGTACTTC. It specifies CASSYSKEGAYEQYF.

The CDR3: CSVERPGLAGRTDTQYF. In nucleotides, the CDR3 is TGCAGCGTTGAACGTCCAGGACTAGCGGGGCGCACAGATACGCAGTATTTT. The rearrangement links TRBV29-1 to TRBJ2-3; 12 bases are a match to TRBD2. The CDR3 is 17 residues long. V gave up 2 bases and J gave up 1 base; unmatched junction bases: 7. Germline CDR1 is SQVTM and CDR2 is ANQGSEA.

This clonotype was recorded only once. This chain connects TRBV25-1 to TRBJ1-1; no clear D. Germline assignment: CDR1 MGHDK and CDR2 SYGVNS. This CDR3 spans 14 amino acids. The germline V and J ends were trimmed by 8 bases and 1 base, with 14 bases remaining between them. The CDR3 DNA sequence: TGTGCCAGCCAAGAACCTGGGGAGAACACTGAAGCTTTCTTT. Translating it yields CASQEPGENTEAFF.

Details on this clonotype: A much larger clone sits a single nucleotide away, making a read error possible. This chain connects TRBV6-4 to TRBJ2-1, with 9 nucleotides matching TRBD1. Germline trimming cut 4 bases from V and 0 bases from J; bases unmatched to any gene: 1. The germline V gene has CDR1 MRHNA and CDR2 SNTAGT. CDR3 length: 15 amino acids. This CDR3 is CASSGTGDSYNEQFF. CDR3 in DNA: TGTGCCAGCAGTGGGACAGGGGACTCCTACAATGAGCAGTTCTTC.

The J gene is TRBJ2-1, the V gene TRBV20-1; 8 bases fit TRBD2. After removal of 6 bases from V and 7 bases from J, the junction contained 14 bases not matched to a gene. Germline lookup yields CDR1 DFQATT and CDR2 SNEGSKA (reference sequence). CDR3 length: 15 amino acids. CDR3 loop: CSASSPAGENNEQFF. In DNA form, the CDR3 reads TGCAGTGCCAGCAGCCCAGCGGGAGAGAATAATGAGCAGTTCTTC.

This clonotype has ten or more counts. The chain carries TRBV7-9 and TRBJ1-1; D is undetermined. The length of the CDR3 is 12 residues. The V and J ends lost 0 bases and 6 bases respectively, with 5 bases between them. CDR1 SEHNR and CDR2 FQNEAQ come from the germline V gene (reference sequence). The CDR3 is CASSLATAEAFF. For the CDR3, the DNA is TGTGCCAGCAGCTTAGCGACCGCTGAAGCTTTCTTT.

In the case of this clonotype: The germline gene is not matched at one end of the junction; a read error may be the cause. The V gene is TRBV10-3, the J gene TRBJ1-5, with D possibly being TRBD1 (5 bases). The CDR3 consists of 20 residues. CDR1 and CDR2 from the germline V gene are ENHRY and SYGVKD. The CDR3 DNA is TGTGCCAGCAGTGACTCAAGATCGATCGGACACCCTACCAGCAATCAGCCCCGGCATTTT. Translated: CASSDSRSIGHPTSNQPRHF.

This chain uses TRBV12-3 or TRBV12-4 with TRBJ2-3; D is perhaps TRBD1 (5 bases). This CDR3 comprises 13 residues. The V and J ends lost 7 bases and 2 bases respectively, with 10 bases between them. The CDR3 spells CASKGWITDTQYF. The CDR3 nucleotides read TGTGCCAGCAAGGGGTGGATCACAGATACGCAGTATTTT.

The J gene is TRBJ1-2, the V gene TRBV7-8; 7 nucleotides align to TRBD1. Germline CDR1 is SGHVS and CDR2 is FQNEAQ. The CDR3 covers 16 residues. V lost 5 bases and J lost 4; bases outside the gene matches: 13. CDR3 sequence: CASSPGRGQIIYGYTF. CDR3 bases: TGTGCCAGCAGCCCGGGCCGGGGACAGATTATCTATGGCTACACCTTC.

J is TRBJ1-1 and V is TRBV24-1; D remains unclear. Trimming left V 2 bases short and J 2 bases short, with 5 bases between. Germline lookup yields CDR1 KGHDR and CDR2 SFDVKD. The length of the CDR3 is 13 residues. In DNA, the CDR3 is TGTGCCACCAGTGATTCGGCTAACACTGAAGCTTTCTTT. This codes for CATSDSANTEAFF.